Listed below are T cell receptor beta chains from one sample, sequenced in a study of T cell responses to AZD1222 COVID-19 vaccine. The method was immunoSEQ multiplex PCR; TCRdb's version includes in-frame clones alone and lacks a portion of them. The profile shows around 140,000 clones, over 90% of them singletons. Here the sequenced sample was peripheral blood, taken on day 0 of AZD1222 vaccination. The receptors were sampled from an adult in good health. CDR3s include the opening cysteine and the closing phenylalanine or tryptophan. D genes are given only for firm matches. Clone size appears in some rows only: once, few, many, or a class for an expanded clone.

DNA	CDR3	size	V	J	D
TGTGCCAGCACCGCCAGGCCTCCCGCCACAGATACGCAGTATTTT	CASTARPPATDTQYF	NA	TRBV2	TRBJ2-3	NA
TGTGCCAGCAGCTCAATACGGGACGAGCACCACTTT	CASSSIRDEHHF	few	TRBV7-9	TRBJ1-6	NA
TGTGCCAGCAGCCAAGGTGGAGAGCAGTACTTC	CASSQGGEQYF	NA	TRBV3-1/TRBV3-2	TRBJ2-7	NA
TGTGCCAGCAGTCTAGACAGCCCCTCCACCGGGGAGCTGTTTTTT	CASSLDSPSTGELFF	NA	TRBV7-2	TRBJ2-2	NA
TGTGCCAGCAGCGTAACAGATTCGTACACCGGGGAGCTGTTTTTT	CASSVTDSYTGELFF	NA	TRBV9	TRBJ2-2	NA
TGCGCCAGCAGTGAGTATAGAGGGACAGCCACAACTGAAGCTTTCTTT	CASSEYRGTATTEAFF	NA	TRBV10-1	TRBJ1-1	TRBD1
TGCGCCAGCAGTGAATCCAAGGTTGAGGAGCAGTACTTC	CASSESKVEEQYF	NA	TRBV10-2	TRBJ2-7	NA
TGCGCCAGCAGTCAATCGACGGGAATGGGTGGGATTCCCCCTGGAAACACCATATATTTT	CASSQSTGMGGIPPGNTIYF	NA	TRBV23-1	TRBJ1-3	NA
TGTGCCAGCAGTGTGGGACAGGGGAACACTGAAGCTTTCTTT	CASSVGQGNTEAFF	NA	TRBV25-1	TRBJ1-1	TRBD1
TGTGCCAGCAGCGCACGGGGGTCAGGCGGGGAGCTGTTTTTT	CASSARGSGGELFF	NA	TRBV27	TRBJ2-2	NA
TGTGCCACCAGGGATAGCGGCGGGCATAACATTCAGTACTTC	CATRDSGGHNIQYF	NA	TRBV15	TRBJ2-4	NA
TGTGCCAGCAGCCAGACGACAGGGGAGAACACTGAAGCTTTCTTT	CASSQTTGENTEAFF	NA	TRBV7-9	TRBJ1-1	TRBD1
TGTGCCAGCAGCTTGGAAGGAGGCATGAGGTCAGGCGAGCAGTACTTC	CASSLEGGMRSGEQYF	NA	TRBV5-4	TRBJ2-7	NA
TGCAGCGGTCTAGGTGAAAAACTGTTTTTT	CSGLGEKLFF	NA	TRBV29-1	TRBJ1-4	NA
TGCGCCAGCAGCCCTAGAGGGGACACCTCCTACGAGCAGTACTTC	CASSPRGDTSYEQYF	NA	TRBV5-1	TRBJ2-7	NA
TGTGCCACCAGTGACTCAATCCTCGGGGCAGCAGCTGGCACAGATACGCAGTATTTT	CATSDSILGAAAGTDTQYF	NA	TRBV24-1	TRBJ2-3	NA
TGTGCCATCAGTGACTTGGGACTATACTATGGCTACACCTTC	CAISDLGLYYGYTF	NA	TRBV10-3	TRBJ1-2	NA
TGCGCCAGCAGCTTTACAGGGGGCGTTGGCTACACCTTC	CASSFTGGVGYTF	few	TRBV5-1	TRBJ1-2	TRBD1
TGTGCCAGCAGCCCATCGAGCAGGGCCGGGAGGGAAGCTTTCTTT	CASSPSSRAGREAFF	once	TRBV14	TRBJ1-1	NA
TGTGCCAGCGGTCTGAAGGGCCTCAATGAGCAGTTCTTC	CASGLKGLNEQFF	NA	TRBV6-5	TRBJ2-1	NA
TGTGCCAGCAGCCGATCTAGGCATTACGAGCAGTACTTC	CASSRSRHYEQYF	NA	TRBV7-2	TRBJ2-7	NA
TGTGCCAGCAGTTACGGTCCGGACCAGAGTAAAAATCAGCCCCAGCATTTT	CASSYGPDQSKNQPQHF	NA	TRBV6-2/TRBV6-3	TRBJ1-5	NA
TGTGCCAGCAGCCAAGGGGTACGAGTTGCGGACACTGAAGCTTTCTTT	CASSQGVRVADTEAFF	NA	TRBV4-2	TRBJ1-1	NA
TGTGCCAGCAGCGGCCGGGACCTAAGCTCCTACGAGCAGTACTTC	CASSGRDLSSYEQYF	NA	TRBV5-4	TRBJ2-7	NA
TGTGCCAGCAGCTTGGAACAGGGAGACACTGAAGCTTTCTTT	CASSLEQGDTEAFF	NA	TRBV5-5	TRBJ1-1	NA
TGTGCCAGCAGCACAAGACTGAGCCCTGGGAATGAGCAGTTCTTC	CASSTRLSPGNEQFF	NA	TRBV9	TRBJ2-1	NA
TGCGCCAGCAGCTCCCGGGACGGGATCTACGAGCAGTACTTC	CASSSRDGIYEQYF	NA	TRBV4-1	TRBJ2-7	NA
TGTGCCAGCAGCCAAGAACAGGGGGGCGCAAAGACTGAAGCTTTCTTT	CASSQEQGGAKTEAFF	NA	TRBV4-2	TRBJ1-1	TRBD1
TGTGCCAGTAGTTTAGGGGGGGCGGCTGAAGCTTTCTTT	CASSLGGAAEAFF	NA	TRBV19	TRBJ1-1	NA